The rows below give T cell receptor beta chains drawn from one sample of a study of a mutant IDH1 vaccine in newly diagnosed glioma. No antigen has been assigned to these receptors. Clones were read by immunoSEQ multiplex PCR, and TCRdb kept only the in-frame ones, dropping some. The data hold 40,000 or so clones, with roughly 84% observed a single time. The specimen was PBMCs, collected from a glioma patient whose treatment included an IDH1 peptide vaccine. These receptor sequences come from a man aged 40-49 years with glioma. CDR3s include the opening cysteine and the closing phenylalanine or tryptophan. D genes are given only for firm matches. Expanded clones get a size class; other rows say once, few or many, or leave the size out.

CDR3aa,CDR3nt,v_gene,d_gene,abundance,j_gene
CASSQGSGRRYNEQFF,TGTGCCAGCAGCCAAGGAAGCGGGAGAAGGTACAATGAGCAGTTCTTC,TRBV4-2,TRBD2,.,TRBJ2-1
CASSQDSPQSGELFF,TGCGCCAGCAGCCAAGATTCCCCTCAGTCCGGGGAGCTGTTTTTT,TRBV4-3,.,.,TRBJ2-2
CARTQWNRGWGVDTGELFF,TGTGCCAGGACCCAGTGGAATCGGGGATGGGGGGTGGACACCGGGGAGCTGTTTTTT,TRBV27,.,.,TRBJ2-2
CASSLGFGSGEQYF,TGTGCCAGCAGCTTAGGTTTCGGGAGTGGCGAGCAGTACTTC,TRBV7-2,.,.,TRBJ2-7
CASSDVGGAEQYF,TGTGCCAGCAGTGATGTGGGAGGTGCCGAGCAGTACTTC,TRBV2,.,.,TRBJ2-7
CASSLAWDSSYEQYF,TGTGCCAGCAGTCTCGCATGGGACAGCTCCTACGAGCAGTACTTC,TRBV9,TRBD1,.,TRBJ2-7
CASSSGPRATQYF,TGTGCCAGTTCTAGCGGGCCCCGGGCGACCCAGTACTTC,TRBV6-5,TRBD2,.,TRBJ2-5
CATSSLSREFEQYF,TGTGCCACCAGCAGCCTTAGCCGGGAGTTCGAGCAGTACTTC,TRBV15,.,.,TRBJ2-7
CASSVFWSGSEETQYF,TGTGCCAGCAGCGTTTTTTGGAGTGGGTCGGAAGAGACCCAGTACTTC,TRBV7-2,.,few,TRBJ2-5
CASSPPPPGANVLTF,TGTGCCAGCAGCCCACCTCCACCCGGGGCCAACGTCCTGACTTTC,TRBV11-2,.,.,TRBJ2-6
CASSLVVSGATNEKLFF,TGCGCCAGCAGCTTGGTGGTCAGTGGTGCAACTAATGAAAAACTGTTTTTT,TRBV5-1,.,.,TRBJ1-4
CASSQAGGLPYEQYF,TGTGCCAGCAGCCAAGCGGGAGGGCTCCCCTACGAGCAGTACTTC,TRBV7-2,TRBD2,.,TRBJ2-7
CASSQTLEGVYINYGYTF,TGTGCCAGCAGCCAAACCCTGGAGGGAGTTTATATTAACTATGGCTACACCTTC,TRBV4-2,.,.,TRBJ1-2
CASSPGPQGEKETQYF,TGTGCCAGCTCACCGGGCCCACAGGGGGAAAAAGAGACCCAGTACTTC,TRBV18,TRBD1,.,TRBJ2-5
CASSQEPAGLTDTQYF,TGTGCCAGCAGCCAAGAACCAGCGGGACTCACAGATACGCAGTATTTT,TRBV4-2,TRBD2,.,TRBJ2-3
CASSLYGDSNQPQHF,TGCGCCAGCAGCTTGTACGGGGATAGCAATCAGCCCCAGCATTTT,TRBV5-1,.,once,TRBJ1-5
CASSQVRGNEQYF,TGCGCCAGCAGCCAAGTACGGGGGAACGAGCAGTACTTC,TRBV4-1,.,.,TRBJ2-7
CASSYLALSSYEQYF,TGTGCCAGCAGTTACCTAGCGCTCTCCTCCTACGAGCAGTACTTC,TRBV6-5,.,.,TRBJ2-7
CASSETGANEKLFF,TGTGCCAGCTCAGAGACAGGGGCTAATGAAAAACTGTTTTTT,TRBV2,TRBD1,few,TRBJ1-4
CSVEEAGLGYTF,TGCAGCGTTGAAGAGGCGGGACTTGGCTACACCTTC,TRBV29-1,.,.,TRBJ1-2
CASSILKGQGSEAFF,TGTGCCAGTAGTATATTGAAGGGACAGGGGTCCGAAGCTTTCTTT,TRBV19,TRBD1,.,TRBJ1-1
CASSESPSGKGEQYF,TGTGCCAGCAGTGAATCCCCTAGCGGGAAGGGCGAGCAGTACTTC,TRBV25-1,TRBD2,.,TRBJ2-7
CASSQVRAQEQYF,TGTGCCAGCAGCCAAGTCCGGGCCCAAGAGCAGTACTTC,TRBV14,.,.,TRBJ2-7
CAISETGSSYEQYF,TGTGCCATCAGTGAGACAGGGAGCTCCTACGAGCAGTACTTC,TRBV10-3,.,once,TRBJ2-7
CATHCVAPPPGHEQYF,TGTGCCACCCACTGCGTAGCCCCACCCCCGGGACACGAGCAGTACTTC,TRBV19,.,.,TRBJ2-7
CASTLGGGYTF,TGTGCCAGCACCCTAGGGGGTGGCTACACCTTC,TRBV7-9,.,.,TRBJ1-2
CSVGRGASGADTQYF,TGCAGCGTCGGAAGAGGGGCTAGCGGGGCAGATACGCAGTATTTT,TRBV29-1,TRBD2,.,TRBJ2-3
CASSLRPNEKLFF,TGTGCCAGCAGCTTACGGCCGAATGAAAAACTGTTTTTT,TRBV7-9,.,.,TRBJ1-4